Following are 31 T cell receptor beta chains from one sample sequenced in a study of PD-1 blockade in classical Hodgkin lymphoma. Assay used: immunoSEQ multiplex PCR; TCRdb lists only in-frame clones, some missing. The data hold roughly 15,000 clones, with roughly four fifths observed a single time. No patient escaped relapse after autologous stem cell transplantation, and brentuximab vedotin exposure varied. The sequencing used peripheral blood mononuclear cells (PBMCs), collected at baseline. The receptors here all came from a human donor with classical Hodgkin lymphoma.

The chain combines TRBV5-6 with TRBJ2-5; D may be TRBD1 (5 bases). The CDR3 contains 14 residues. CDR1 is SGHDT and CDR2 is YYEEEE in the germline V gene. V was clipped by 7 bases and J by 7 bases, with 20 bases between them. The DNA of the CDR3 is TGTGCCAGCGGACGGTGGGGCGGCCAGGGGACCCAGTACTTC. It specifies CASGRWGGQGTQYF.

The chain links TRBV5-1 to TRBJ2-2; the D gene is possibly TRBD2 (6 bases). CDR3 length: 14 amino acids. Trimming removed 2 bases at V and 7 bases at J, with 12 bases between. Germline CDR1 SGHRS, CDR2 YFSETQ. CDR3 in amino acids: CASSLITGVGELFF. CDR3 sequence (DNA): TGCGCCAGCAGCTTAATAACGGGGGTCGGGGAGCTGTTTTTT.

The chain employs TRBV19 and TRBJ2-5; D might be TRBD1 (5 bases). The V end lost 4 bases, the J end lost 2 bases, and 11 bases lay between the germline ends. The CDR3 totals 14 residues. Germline V lookup: CDR1 LNHDA, CDR2 SQIVND (reference sequence). The CDR3 DNA reads TGTGCCAGTAGTACCAGACAGCTACAAGAGACCCAGTACTTC. Translated: CASSTRQLQETQYF.

The rearrangement joins TRBV7-2 to TRBJ1-1, with D perhaps TRBD1 (5 bases). This CDR3 has 15 residues. Germline V gene data show CDR1 as SGHTA and CDR2 as FQGNSA. Trimming cost V 1 base and J 1 base, with 10 bases left between them. The CDR3 reads CASSLGDRRNTEAFF. DNA of the CDR3: TGTGCCAGCAGCTTAGGTGACAGACGGAACACTGAAGCTTTCTTT.

The count of this clone is one. This rearrangement joins TRBV28 to TRBJ2-1, with D perhaps assigned TRBD1 or TRBD2 (6 bases each). The germline CDR1 and CDR2 sequences are MDHEN and SYDVKM. Trimming removed 8 bases at V and 0 bases at J, with 23 bases between. The CDR3 sequence is 18 residues long. CDR3 DNA sequence: TGTGCCAGCCTGGGACACGGCGGGGTTAAGATCTCCTACAATGAGCAGTTCTTC. Translated, it gives CASLGHGGVKISYNEQFF. Based on the CDR3 plus reference TRBV28 and TRBJ2-1, the full variable domain is DVKVTQSSRYLVKRTGEKVFLECVQDMDHENMFWYRQDPGLGLRLIYFSYDVKMKEKGDIPEGYSVSREKKERFSLILESASTNQTSMYLCASLGHGGVKISYNEQFFGPGTRLTVL.

The gene calls are TRBV4-2 and TRBJ2-3; TRBD2 matches at 8 bases. This CDR3 contains 16 residues. The V and J ends lost 5 bases and 9 bases, in that order; junction bases with no gene match: 16. Germline CDR1 and CDR2: LGHNA and YNFKEQ. Here the CDR3 DNA reads TGTGCCAGCAGCTCCGAGGTCGGGGGGGGTCAAGGGACGCAGTATTTT. This translates into CASSSEVGGGQGTQYF.

The CDR3 DNA follows: TGTGCCAGCAGCTCCGCCCGAAACACCATATATTTT. Its protein is CASSSARNTIYF. This chain links TRBV4-2 with TRBJ1-3; unclear D gene. The CDR3 runs 12 residues. V lost 5 bases and J 5 bases, leaving 7 bases between the germline ends. Looked up from germline, CDR1 is LGHNA and CDR2 is YNFKEQ.

This chain joins TRBV7-2 and TRBJ1-2; D ambiguous. Germline assignment: CDR1 SGHTA and CDR2 FQGNSA. V lost 1 base and J 0 bases, leaving 6 bases between the germline ends. This CDR3 is built from 14 residues. CDR3: CASSLVAANYGYTF. The CDR3 DNA sequence: TGTGCCAGCAGCTTAGTGGCAGCTAACTATGGCTACACCTTC.

The chain employs TRBV7-3 and TRBJ1-6, with 7 positions matching TRBD1. V trimming: 6 bases; J trimming: 10 bases; junction bases outside the gene matches: 9. Germline assignment: CDR1 SGHTA and CDR2 FQGTGA. The CDR3 length is 14 residues. The CDR3: CASSPDRVGSPLHF. The CDR3 nucleotides are TGTGCCAGCAGTCCCGACAGGGTTGGCTCACCCCTCCACTTT.

This chain links TRBV6-5 with TRBJ2-5; D may be TRBD1 (6 bases). Per the germline V gene, CDR1 is MNHEY and CDR2 is SVGAGI. The CDR3 is 13 residues long. Trimming shortened V by 5 bases and J by 6 bases, and 13 bases separated the two germline ends. CDR3 sequence (DNA): TGTGCCAGCAGTGTACACAGGGACCAGACCCAGTACTTC. It yields the protein CASSVHRDQTQYF.

V and J are TRBV9 and TRBJ1-2, with D uncertain. The CDR3 consists of 15 residues. Germline values: CDR1 SGDLS, CDR2 YYNGEE. The V and J ends lost 1 base and 8 bases respectively, with 18 bases between them. The CDR3 loop is CASSVPQPTGSGYTF. CDR3 sequence (DNA): TGTGCCAGCAGCGTACCACAACCGACTGGGTCCGGCTACACCTTC.

The V gene is TRBV19, the J gene TRBJ1-4; TRBD1 matches 7 bases. The CDR3 spans 15 residues. Germline V lookup: CDR1 LNHDA, CDR2 SQIVND (reference sequence). The J segment lost 5 bases and the V segment lost 6 bases, leaving 9 bases of the junction unmatched. CDR3 sequence (DNA): TGTGCCAGTAGCCCCGTCGGGACAGTGAATGAAAAACTGTTTTTT. It translates to CASSPVGTVNEKLFF.

This clone has just one count. V is TRBV4-1 and J is TRBJ2-7; D might be TRBD2 (5 bases). The V end lost 2 bases, the J end lost 5 bases, and 7 bases lay between the germline ends. The germline gives CDR1 MGHRA, CDR2 YSYEKL. The CDR3 sequence is 12 residues long. Here the CDR3 DNA reads TGCGCCAGCAGCCAAAGCGGCCACGAGCAGTACTTC. Its protein product is CASSQSGHEQYF.

The gene calls are TRBV27 and TRBJ2-1, with a weak D call TRBD1 (5 bases). The CDR3 has 17 residues. V lost 0 bases and J 2 bases, leaving 14 bases between the germline ends. Germline V lookup: CDR1 MNHEY, CDR2 SMNVEV (reference sequence). CDR3 bases: TGTGCCAGCAGTTTATCCCAGGGTATGAGCCCCTACAATGAGCAGTTCTTC. This gives the protein CASSLSQGMSPYNEQFF.

The chain couples TRBV19 to TRBJ1-2, with D possibly being TRBD1 (5 bases). CDR1 is LNHDA and CDR2 is SQIVND in the germline V gene (reference sequence). Trimming took off 3 bases at V and 7 bases at J, with 12 bases between the two ends. The CDR3 spans 13 residues. The CDR3 spells CASSMKGIGGYTF. The CDR3 DNA is TGTGCCAGTAGTATGAAGGGGATAGGTGGCTACACCTTC. The full variable domain, completed using reference TRBV19 and TRBJ1-2, is DGGITQSPKYLFRKEGQNVTLSCEQNLNHDAMYWYRQDPGQGLRLIYYSQIVNDFQKGDIAEGYSVSREKKESFPLTVTSAQKNPTAFYLCASSMKGIGGYTFGSGTRLTVV.

The gene calls are TRBV7-2 and TRBJ2-3; 7 nucleotides match TRBD2. Germline loops: CDR1 SGHTA, CDR2 FQGNSA. Losses at the gene ends were 3 bases for V and 1 base for J; bases not matched to a gene: 4. The CDR3 is made up of 15 amino acids. The CDR3 DNA reads as TGTGCCAGCAGCTTCCAGCGGGGACGCACAGATACGCAGTATTTT. This sequence encodes CASSFQRGRTDTQYF.

V is TRBV27 and J is TRBJ1-4, with D possibly matching TRBD1 (5 bases). V lost 4 bases to trimming and J lost 7 bases, with 22 bases between them. CDR3 length: 17 residues. In germline, CDR1 is MNHEY, CDR2 SMNVEV (reference sequence). The CDR3 is CASSWSGGEYGPEKLFF. The CDR3 DNA sequence: TGTGCCAGCAGTTGGTCCGGAGGGGAGTATGGTCCTGAAAAACTGTTTTTT. Looking up the rest from reference TRBV27 and TRBJ1-4 gives the full variable domain: EAQVTQNPRYLITVTGKKLTVTCSQNMNHEYMSWYRQDPGLGLRQIYYSMNVEVTDKGDVPEGYKVSRKEKRNFPLILESPSPNQTSLYFCASSWSGGEYGPEKLFFGSGTQLSVL.

The CDR3 loop reads CASRETGGRNTIYF. CDR3 bases: TGTGCCAGCAGGGAAACGGGGGGGAGAAACACCATATATTTT. J is TRBJ1-3 and V is TRBV6-1; D perhaps matches TRBD1 (5 bases). Germline CDR1 and CDR2: MNHNS and SASEGT. V was pared by 6 bases and J by 5 bases, with 14 bases between. This CDR3 region has 14 residues.

The table lists this clone with a count of one. The chain uses TRBV7-2 and TRBJ2-3; 8 bases align to TRBD2. V gave up 5 bases and J gave up 2 bases; unmatched junction bases: 9. Germline CDR1 is SGHTA and CDR2 is FQGNSA. This CDR3 is 16 amino acids long. The CDR3 loop reads CASSPDSGALTDTQYF. CDR3 nucleotide sequence: TGTGCCAGCAGCCCGGATAGCGGGGCCCTCACAGATACGCAGTATTTT.

The rearrangement joins TRBV5-1 to TRBJ1-1; D unresolved. Per the germline V gene, CDR1 is SGHRS and CDR2 is YFSETQ. There are 13 residues in the CDR3. V lost 4 bases, J lost 7 bases, and 14 bases lay in between. CDR3 protein: CASSPAGPGEAFF. Written as DNA, the CDR3 is TGCGCCAGCAGCCCGGCGGGTCCAGGTGAAGCTTTCTTT.

The chain recombines TRBV6-5 with TRBJ2-1; tentatively, D is TRBD1 (5 bases). This CDR3 is 13 amino acids long. CDR1 is MNHEY, CDR2 SVGAGI, per germline. Trimming took 0 bases from V and 9 from J, leaving 9 bases between them. CDR3 amino acids: CASSYSWGSEQFF. CDR3 DNA sequence: TGTGCCAGCAGTTACTCCTGGGGCAGTGAGCAGTTCTTC.

The genes are TRBV9 and TRBJ1-5, with D tentatively TRBD1 (5 bases). Trimming took 0 bases from V and 3 from J, leaving 10 bases between them. Germline V lookup: CDR1 SGDLS, CDR2 YYNGEE. The CDR3 contains 15 residues. The CDR3 DNA sequence: TGTGCCAGCAGCGTAGGCGGGGGGAACAATCAGCCCCAGCATTTT. It yields the protein CASSVGGGNNQPQHF. The entire variable domain, with the rest obtained from reference TRBV9 and TRBJ1-5, is as follows: DSGVTQTPKHLITATGQRVTLRCSPRSGDLSVYWYQQSLDQGLQFLIQYYNGEERAKGNILERFSAQQFPDLHSELNLSSLELGDSALYFCASSVGGGNNQPQHFGDGTRLSIL.

The chain uses TRBV12-5 and TRBJ2-1, with D perhaps TRBD1 or TRBD2 (5 bases each). The CDR3 covers 17 residues. V was pared by 0 bases and J by 5 bases, with 17 bases between. Germline lookup yields CDR1 LGHNT and CDR2 FRNRAP. The CDR3 nucleotides read TGTGCTAGTGGTTTGGTACTGGGACGCGAAGGGAACAATGAGCAGTTCTTC. Translation gives CASGLVLGREGNNEQFF.

The J gene is TRBJ1-2, the V gene TRBV18; a possible D gene is TRBD1 (5 bases). The CDR3 covers 16 residues. CDR1 KGHSH and CDR2 LQKENI come from the germline V gene. Trimming took off 1 base at V and 3 bases at J, with 15 bases between the two ends. CDR3: CASSPQSEGKHYGYTF. The CDR3, as DNA: TGTGCCAGCTCACCACAGTCGGAGGGGAAGCACTATGGCTACACCTTC. The variable domain in full, completed from reference TRBV18 and TRBJ1-2, reads NAGVMQNPRHLVRRRGQEARLRCSPMKGHSHVYWYRQLPEEGLKFMVYLQKENIIDESGMPKERFSAEFPKEGPSILRIQQVVRGDSAAYFCASSPQSEGKHYGYTFGSGTRLTVV.

The chain is built from TRBV6-4 and TRBJ2-3; either TRBD1 or TRBD2 may supply D (5 bases each). This CDR3 spans 15 amino acids. The V and J ends lost 4 bases and 5 bases respectively, with 16 bases between them. CDR1 and CDR2 (germline): MRHNA, SNTAGT. CDR3 nucleotides: TGTGCCAGCAGTGCCGGGACCGGTGGGGGAGATACGCAGTATTTT. Its translation: CASSAGTGGGDTQYF.

Points on this clone: One end of the junction is discordant with germline, which a read error may explain. The chain combines TRBV6-6 with TRBJ2-1, with 10 bases identical to TRBD1. The CDR3 is 15 residues long. CDR1 and CDR2 (germline): MNHNY, SVGAGI (reference sequence). The chain's CDR3 is CASSNSDRGAGEQFF. The DNA of the CDR3 is TGTGCCAGCAGTAACTCGGACAGGGGGGCCGGTGAGCAGTTCTTC.

J is TRBJ2-2 and V is TRBV6-5; TRBD1 is a possible D gene (5 bases). Looked up from germline, CDR1 is MNHEY and CDR2 is SVGAGI. V lost 6 bases and J lost 6, with 14 bases in between. This CDR3 is 14 amino acids long. The CDR3 here is CASSQFLTAGELFF. The CDR3 DNA reads as TGTGCCAGCAGCCAATTTTTGACAGCCGGGGAGCTGTTTTTT.

The CDR3, as DNA: TGCGCCAGCCTCACCGGGGAGCTGTTTTTT. It specifies CASLTGELFF. The chain joins TRBV10-1 to TRBJ2-2; D not certain. V was shortened by 8 bases and J by 4 bases, with 2 bases between the two germline ends. Germline CDR1 is WNHNN and CDR2 is SYGVQD (reference sequence). The CDR3 consists of 10 residues.

The chain combines TRBV19 with TRBJ2-3, with D tentatively TRBD1 (6 bases). The CDR3 loop spans 14 amino acids. Germline-derived CDR1 and CDR2 are LNHDA and SQIVND (reference sequence). Trimming shortened V by 4 bases and J by 5 bases, and 13 bases separated the two germline ends. CDR3 residues: CASSTQGRRDTQYF. The CDR3, as DNA: TGTGCCAGTAGTACCCAGGGGCGGCGAGATACGCAGTATTTT.

For the CDR3, the DNA is TGTGCCAGCAGCGTTTCCGGACGGCCTAATGAAAAACTGTTTTTT. This gives the protein CASSVSGRPNEKLFF. J is TRBJ1-4 and V is TRBV9; D unresolved. Germline CDR1 is SGDLS and CDR2 is YYNGEE. CDR3 length: 15 residues. V was trimmed by 2 bases and J by 3 bases, leaving 11 bases between them.

This chain links TRBV28 with TRBJ2-7; TRBD2 agrees at 9 bases. Germline lookup yields CDR1 MDHEN and CDR2 SYDVKM. V lost 6 bases and J lost 1; bases outside the gene matches: 4. CDR3 length equals 14 residues. CDR3 sequence: CASRNAGGSYEQYF. For the CDR3, the DNA is TGTGCCAGCAGAAACGCGGGGGGGTCCTACGAGCAGTACTTC. Complete variable domain (other parts from reference TRBV28 and TRBJ2-7): DVKVTQSSRYLVKRTGEKVFLECVQDMDHENMFWYRQDPGLGLRLIYFSYDVKMKEKGDIPEGYSVSREKKERFSLILESASTNQTSMYLCASRNAGGSYEQYFGPGTRLTVT.